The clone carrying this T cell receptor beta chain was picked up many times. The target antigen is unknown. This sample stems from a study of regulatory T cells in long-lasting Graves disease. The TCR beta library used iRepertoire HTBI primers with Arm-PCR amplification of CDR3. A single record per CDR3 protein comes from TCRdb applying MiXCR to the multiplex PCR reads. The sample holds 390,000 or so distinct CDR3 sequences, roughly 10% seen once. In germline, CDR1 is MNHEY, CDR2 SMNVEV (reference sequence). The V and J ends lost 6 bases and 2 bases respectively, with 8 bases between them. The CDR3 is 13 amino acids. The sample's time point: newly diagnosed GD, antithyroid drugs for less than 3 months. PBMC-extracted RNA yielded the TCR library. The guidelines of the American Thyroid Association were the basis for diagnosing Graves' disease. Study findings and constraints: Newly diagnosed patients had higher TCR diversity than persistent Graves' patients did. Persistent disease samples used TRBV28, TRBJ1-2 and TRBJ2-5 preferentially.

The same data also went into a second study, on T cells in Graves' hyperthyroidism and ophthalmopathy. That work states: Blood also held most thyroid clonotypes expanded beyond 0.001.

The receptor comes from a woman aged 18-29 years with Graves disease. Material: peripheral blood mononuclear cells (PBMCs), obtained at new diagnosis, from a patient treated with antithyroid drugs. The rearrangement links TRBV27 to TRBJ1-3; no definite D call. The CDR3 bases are TGTGCCAGCAGCCCCATTCCTGGAAACACCATATATTTT. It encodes CASSPIPGNTIYF.